This T cell receptor beta chain stems from a study of T cells after yellow fever vaccination. Turning to the study itself: Low-cell-number fractions were prepared with SMART-Seq v4 Ultra Low Input.

Trimming took 7 bases from V and 1 from J, leaving 8 bases between them. Germline V gene data show CDR1 as MNHEY and CDR2 as SVGEGT. The length of the CDR3 is 13 residues. This clonotype was detected ten times or more. What it recognizes is unknown. Findings of the study overall: Though it reached lower strength, the secondary response hit its peak faster, day 5 versus 15. There was a small share of clonotypes that showed up in both the CD4 and CD8 compartments.

In TCRdb, the 5' RACE reads were re-called with MiXCR into one record per CDR3 protein. The sample lists over 130,000 distinct CDR3 sequences; 7.7% were seen once. This sequence joins TRBV6-2 or TRBV6-3 and TRBJ2-1, with D possibly being TRBD1 (5 bases). Sequencing was performed on CD4+ T cells sorted from PBMCs, taken 5 days after the yellow fever booster vaccination. The source of this sequence is a man in his thirties or forties who received the YFV17D yellow fever vaccine. CDR3 DNA: TGTGCCAGCAAAGCAGGGTCCTACAATGAGCAGTTCTTC. Translating gives CASKAGSYNEQFF.